Below, one T cell receptor (beta chain) is given with its context. Its specificity is unknown. The data were obtained in a study of cytomegalovirus exposure and HLA in healthy donors. Overall study context: The approximately 120 validation repertoires, a later analysis reported, used the same platform as the approximately 670 first-cohort repertoires. Findings and limits, study-wide: Subsequent analysis revealed that first-cohort TCR clusters tended to co-occur in the approximately 120 validation repertoires. The authors confirmed in vitro that a few CMV-associated chains were specific for CMV antigens. Rare TCR sequences predominated, though certain public TCRs were found in many donors.

The repertoire was sequenced with immunoSEQ multiplex PCR; TCRdb's copy has only in-frame clones and lacks some. The table lists 150,000 to 200,000 clones, under 90% of them singletons, with about 9.4% in the top ten. CDR1 and CDR2 (germline): GTSNPN, SVGIG (reference sequence). Trimming removed 6 bases from V and 6 bases from J, with 18 bases in between. CDR3 length: 13 amino acids. This TCR derives from a woman aged 18 to 35 in good health and CMV-seropositive. Sequencing was done on a sample of PBMCs. V is TRBV30 and J is TRBJ2-7; D is possibly TRBD1 (5 bases). CDR3 region: CACAQEFGLEQYF. DNA for the CDR3: TGTGCCTGCGCACAGGAGTTCGGCCTCGAGCAGTACTTC.